This TCR beta chain originates from a study of T cells after yellow fever vaccination. The study, taken as a whole, reports: Post-booster samples contained most primary-vaccination clones (around 95% CD4, almost 90% CD8).

A few counts support this clonotype. Its antigen is not known. CDR3 length: 14 residues. CDR1 ENHRY and CDR2 SYGVKD come from the germline V gene. Trimming took 2 bases from V and 3 from J, leaving 11 bases between them. TCRdb analysed the 5' RACE reads with MiXCR anew, one entry per CDR3 protein. The data hold hundreds of thousands of distinct CDR3 sequences, with 13% observed a single time. The chain carries TRBV10-3 and TRBJ2-7; no definite D call. The receptor was derived from a man between 25 and 39 years old who received the YFV17D yellow fever vaccine. The sample consisted of PBMCs, taken on the day of the yellow fever booster vaccination. The CDR3 sequence: CAISEGQDHYEQYF. The CDR3 coding sequence is TGTGCCATCAGTGAGGGGCAGGACCACTACGAGCAGTACTTC.